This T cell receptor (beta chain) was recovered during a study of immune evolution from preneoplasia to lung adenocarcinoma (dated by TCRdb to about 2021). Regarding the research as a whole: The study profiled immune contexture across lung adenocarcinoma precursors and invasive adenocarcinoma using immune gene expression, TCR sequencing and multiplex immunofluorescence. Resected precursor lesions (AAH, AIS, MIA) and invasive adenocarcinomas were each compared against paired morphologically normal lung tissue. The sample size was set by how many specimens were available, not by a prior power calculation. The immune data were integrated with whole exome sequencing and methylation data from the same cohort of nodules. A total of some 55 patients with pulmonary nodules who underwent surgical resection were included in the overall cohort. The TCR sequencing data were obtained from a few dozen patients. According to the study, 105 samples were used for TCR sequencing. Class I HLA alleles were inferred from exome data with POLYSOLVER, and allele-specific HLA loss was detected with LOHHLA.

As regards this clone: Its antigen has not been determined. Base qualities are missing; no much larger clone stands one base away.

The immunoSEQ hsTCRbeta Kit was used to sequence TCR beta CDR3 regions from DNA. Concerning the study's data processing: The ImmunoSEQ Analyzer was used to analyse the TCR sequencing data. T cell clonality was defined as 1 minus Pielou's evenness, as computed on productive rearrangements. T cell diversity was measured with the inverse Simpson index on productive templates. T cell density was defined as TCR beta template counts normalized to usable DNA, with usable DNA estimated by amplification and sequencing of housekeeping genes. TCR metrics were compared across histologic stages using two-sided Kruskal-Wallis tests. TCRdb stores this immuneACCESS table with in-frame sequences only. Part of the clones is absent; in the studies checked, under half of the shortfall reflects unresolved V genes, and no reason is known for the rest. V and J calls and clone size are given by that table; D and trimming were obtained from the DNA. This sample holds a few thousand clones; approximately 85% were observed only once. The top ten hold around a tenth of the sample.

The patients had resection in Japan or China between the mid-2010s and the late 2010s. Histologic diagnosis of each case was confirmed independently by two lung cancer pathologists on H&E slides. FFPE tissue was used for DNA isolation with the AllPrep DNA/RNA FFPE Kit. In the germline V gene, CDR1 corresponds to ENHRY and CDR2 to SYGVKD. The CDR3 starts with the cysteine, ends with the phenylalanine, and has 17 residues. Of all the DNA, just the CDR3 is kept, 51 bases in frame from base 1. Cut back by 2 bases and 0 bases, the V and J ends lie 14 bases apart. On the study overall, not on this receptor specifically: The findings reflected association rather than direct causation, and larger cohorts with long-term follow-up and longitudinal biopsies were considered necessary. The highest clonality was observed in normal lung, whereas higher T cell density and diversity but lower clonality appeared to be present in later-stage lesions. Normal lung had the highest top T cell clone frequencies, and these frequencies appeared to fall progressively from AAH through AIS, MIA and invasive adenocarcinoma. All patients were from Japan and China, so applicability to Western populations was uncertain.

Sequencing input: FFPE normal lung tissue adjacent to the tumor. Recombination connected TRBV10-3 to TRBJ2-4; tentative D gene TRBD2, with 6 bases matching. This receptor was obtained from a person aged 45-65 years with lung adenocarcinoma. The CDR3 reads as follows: CAISEGWDSLAKNIQYF. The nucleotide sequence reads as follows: TGTGCCATCAGTGAGGGATGGGACTCTTTAGCCAAAAACATTCAGTACTTC.